The rows below give T cell receptor beta chains drawn from one sample of a study of OX40 agonist ivuxolimab in advanced cancers. TCRdb's table, derived via immunoSEQ multiplex PCR, lists solely in-frame clones and lacks some. The table includes around 100,000 clones, 90% detected once. Source: CD4+ or CD8+ T cells sorted from blood, taken in a trial of the OX40 agonist ivuxolimab. The receptor set was obtained from an adult with an advanced solid tumor such as melanoma, head and neck, liver or kidney cancer. Each CDR3 is given with its conserved first and last residue. Fields, in order: D gene, V gene, J gene, clone size, CDR3 length, CDR3 DNA, CDR3 protein. The D gene is left open where the match is weak. Expanded clones get a size class; other rows say once, few or many, or leave the size out.

D gene: -
V gene: TRBV29-1
J gene: TRBJ2-5
clone size: once
CDR3 length: 15
CDR3 DNA: TGCAGCGTTCGGGGACAACTAGTCGGTCAGGAGACCCAGTACTTC
CDR3 protein: CSVRGQLVGQETQYF

D gene: TRBD2
V gene: TRBV6-1
J gene: TRBJ2-5
clone size: -
CDR3 length: 14
CDR3 DNA: TGTGCCAGCAGACTAGCGGGAGTTGTGGAGACCCAGTACTTC
CDR3 protein: CASRLAGVVETQYF

D gene: TRBD2
V gene: TRBV7-3
J gene: TRBJ2-6
clone size: -
CDR3 length: 20
CDR3 DNA: TGTGCCAGCAGCTTAAGGTCCGGGAGGGCCCTCCCATCTGGGGCCAACGTCCTGACTTTC
CDR3 protein: CASSLRSGRALPSGANVLTF

D gene: TRBD1
V gene: TRBV7-2
J gene: TRBJ2-2
clone size: -
CDR3 length: 14
CDR3 DNA: TGTGCCAGCAGCTTGCAGGGGGCGACCGGGGAGCTGTTTTTT
CDR3 protein: CASSLQGATGELFF

D gene: TRBD1
V gene: TRBV7-9
J gene: TRBJ1-4
clone size: -
CDR3 length: 15
CDR3 DNA: TGTGCCAGCAGCGAGGGGACAGGACTTAATGAAAAACTGTTTTTT
CDR3 protein: CASSEGTGLNEKLFF

D gene: TRBD1
V gene: TRBV13
J gene: TRBJ2-7
clone size: -
CDR3 length: 13
CDR3 DNA: TGTGCCAGCAGCATCTCCGGGACAGACGAGCAGTACTTC
CDR3 protein: CASSISGTDEQYF

D gene: -
V gene: TRBV29-1
J gene: TRBJ1-2
clone size: -
CDR3 length: 14
CDR3 DNA: TGCAGCGTTGAGAGACGGAGAGCAGGCTATGGCTACACCTTC
CDR3 protein: CSVERRRAGYGYTF

D gene: TRBD1
V gene: TRBV7-8
J gene: TRBJ2-1
clone size: -
CDR3 length: 15
CDR3 DNA: TGTGCCAGCAGCTTACAGGGGGCAAGGTACAATGAGCAGTTCTTC
CDR3 protein: CASSLQGARYNEQFF

D gene: TRBD1
V gene: TRBV7-9
J gene: TRBJ2-2
clone size: once
CDR3 length: 14
CDR3 DNA: TGTGCCAGCAGCTTGACAGGGGACACCGGGGAGCTGTTTTTT
CDR3 protein: CASSLTGDTGELFF

D gene: -
V gene: TRBV30
J gene: TRBJ2-2
clone size: -
CDR3 length: 11
CDR3 DNA: TGTGCCTGGAAACAGAGCGGGGAGCTGTTTTTT
CDR3 protein: CAWKQSGELFF

D gene: TRBD2
V gene: TRBV5-1
J gene: TRBJ2-3
clone size: -
CDR3 length: 18
CDR3 DNA: TGCGCCAGCAGCTTGGAAGGGGCCGGCGGGAGAGGCACAGATACGCAGTATTTT
CDR3 protein: CASSLEGAGGRGTDTQYF

D gene: TRBD2
V gene: TRBV29-1
J gene: TRBJ2-1
clone size: -
CDR3 length: 16
CDR3 DNA: TGCAGCGTTGACGGGGGTCCGGGAGGGTGGTACAATGAGCAGTTCTTC
CDR3 protein: CSVDGGPGGWYNEQFF

D gene: -
V gene: TRBV6-1
J gene: TRBJ2-1
clone size: -
CDR3 length: 17
CDR3 DNA: TGTGCCAGCAGAGAAGACGGGCGGGGCAGAGGTTCAATAGAGCAGTTCTTC
CDR3 protein: CASREDGRGRGSIEQFF

D gene: -
V gene: TRBV18
J gene: TRBJ1-1
clone size: -
CDR3 length: 13
CDR3 DNA: TGTGCCAGCTCACGCGGGGGAAGGGTTGAAGCTTTCTTT
CDR3 protein: CASSRGGRVEAFF

D gene: TRBD2
V gene: TRBV5-1
J gene: TRBJ2-1
clone size: -
CDR3 length: 16
CDR3 DNA: TGCGCCAGCAGCTTGGGTCAGCGGGGCTCCTACAATGAGCAGTTCTTC
CDR3 protein: CASSLGQRGSYNEQFF

D gene: -
V gene: TRBV18
J gene: TRBJ2-7
clone size: -
CDR3 length: 17
CDR3 DNA: TGTGCCAGCTCACCCAACCAAGCAGGGGGGGTGTCCTACGAGCAGTACTTC
CDR3 protein: CASSPNQAGGVSYEQYF

D gene: TRBD2
V gene: TRBV9
J gene: TRBJ2-7
clone size: -
CDR3 length: 14
CDR3 DNA: TGTGCCAGCAGCGATGGACTAGTTCCCTACGAGCAGTACTTC
CDR3 protein: CASSDGLVPYEQYF

D gene: -
V gene: TRBV5-5
J gene: TRBJ1-1
clone size: once
CDR3 length: 13
CDR3 DNA: TGTGCCAGCAGCTTTACAGGGAACACTGAAGCTTTCTTT
CDR3 protein: CASSFTGNTEAFF

D gene: TRBD1
V gene: TRBV28
J gene: TRBJ2-7
clone size: -
CDR3 length: 14
CDR3 DNA: TGTGCCAGCAGTGGGACAGGGGAGTCCTACGAGCAGTACTTC
CDR3 protein: CASSGTGESYEQYF

D gene: TRBD1
V gene: TRBV7-9
J gene: TRBJ2-7
clone size: -
CDR3 length: 14
CDR3 DNA: TGTGCCAGCAGCACGAGGACAGGAGCCTACGAGCAGTACTTC
CDR3 protein: CASSTRTGAYEQYF

D gene: -
V gene: TRBV7-6
J gene: TRBJ2-5
clone size: -
CDR3 length: 14
CDR3 DNA: TGTGCCAGCAGCTTTTTACGGGGGCGAGAGACCCAGTACTTC
CDR3 protein: CASSFLRGRETQYF

D gene: -
V gene: TRBV10-3
J gene: TRBJ2-1
clone size: -
CDR3 length: 12
CDR3 DNA: TGTGCCATCAAAACAGGGTCCAATGAGCAGTTCTTC
CDR3 protein: CAIKTGSNEQFF

D gene: -
V gene: TRBV30
J gene: TRBJ2-7
clone size: -
CDR3 length: 15
CDR3 DNA: TGTGCCTGGAGTAACCCGACAGGATTTACCTACGAGCAGTACTTC
CDR3 protein: CAWSNPTGFTYEQYF

D gene: -
V gene: TRBV30
J gene: TRBJ2-1
clone size: -
CDR3 length: 17
CDR3 DNA: TGTGCCTGGAGTGTACCAGTCCGATTGTGGGCCTACAATGGGCAGTTCTTC
CDR3 protein: CAWSVPVRLWAYNGQFF

D gene: TRBD2
V gene: TRBV28
J gene: TRBJ2-7
clone size: -
CDR3 length: 19
CDR3 DNA: TGTGCCAGCAGCCTTTCCGGGACTAGCGGGAGGGCCGTCATTAACGAGCAGTACTTC
CDR3 protein: CASSLSGTSGRAVINEQYF

D gene: -
V gene: TRBV5-6
J gene: TRBJ2-5
clone size: -
CDR3 length: 15
CDR3 DNA: TGTGCCAGCAGCCCTAGCCCACTCCGAGGGGAGACCCAGTACTTC
CDR3 protein: CASSPSPLRGETQYF

D gene: TRBD1
V gene: TRBV18
J gene: TRBJ1-2
clone size: -
CDR3 length: 14
CDR3 DNA: TGTGCCAGCTCACAGGACAGGTTTAACTATGGCTACACCTTC
CDR3 protein: CASSQDRFNYGYTF

D gene: -
V gene: TRBV5-1
J gene: TRBJ1-6
clone size: -
CDR3 length: 15
CDR3 DNA: TGCGCCAGCAGACTTGGGGGGGCGCAGAATTCACCCCTCCACTTT
CDR3 protein: CASRLGGAQNSPLHF

D gene: -
V gene: TRBV21-1
J gene: TRBJ1-5
clone size: -
CDR3 length: 16
CDR3 DNA: TGTGCCAGCAGCAAAGTGGGGACAGGGCCCAATCAGCCCCAGCATTTT
CDR3 protein: CASSKVGTGPNQPQHF

D gene: -
V gene: TRBV5-1
J gene: TRBJ1-2
clone size: -
CDR3 length: 13
CDR3 DNA: TGCGCCAGCAGTAACATCGGGACCCCTGGCTACACCTTC
CDR3 protein: CASSNIGTPGYTF

D gene: -
V gene: TRBV19
J gene: TRBJ1-5
clone size: -
CDR3 length: 16
CDR3 DNA: TGTGCCAGTAGTATATTTGGCAGGGGAACCAATCAGCCCCAGCATTTT
CDR3 protein: CASSIFGRGTNQPQHF

D gene: TRBD1
V gene: TRBV5-1
J gene: TRBJ2-2
clone size: -
CDR3 length: 14
CDR3 DNA: TGCGCCAGCAGGGCAGGGGGGAACACCGGGGAGCTGTTTTTT
CDR3 protein: CASRAGGNTGELFF

D gene: -
V gene: TRBV19
J gene: TRBJ2-2
clone size: -
CDR3 length: 17
CDR3 DNA: TGTGCCAGTAGTATTATGGGACCGCGCCCGGGTGCCGGGGAGCTGTTTTTT
CDR3 protein: CASSIMGPRPGAGELFF

D gene: TRBD2
V gene: TRBV28
J gene: TRBJ2-7
clone size: -
CDR3 length: 16
CDR3 DNA: TGTGCCAGCAGTTTAGGGCGGGAGGCCTCCTCCTACGAGCAGTACTTC
CDR3 protein: CASSLGREASSYEQYF

D gene: -
V gene: TRBV5-1
J gene: TRBJ1-3
clone size: -
CDR3 length: 15
CDR3 DNA: TGCGCCAGCAGGGACCCGGGACGCTCTGGAAACACCATATATTTT
CDR3 protein: CASRDPGRSGNTIYF

D gene: TRBD1
V gene: TRBV6-9
J gene: TRBJ1-2
clone size: -
CDR3 length: 14
CDR3 DNA: TGTGCCAGCAGTTACCGAGACAGGGGGGTAGGCTACACCTTC
CDR3 protein: CASSYRDRGVGYTF

D gene: -
V gene: TRBV28
J gene: TRBJ2-7
clone size: -
CDR3 length: 12
CDR3 DNA: TGTGCCAGCAGCCCAGACAGTCTTAAGCAGTACTTC
CDR3 protein: CASSPDSLKQYF

D gene: TRBD1
V gene: TRBV4-2
J gene: TRBJ2-6
clone size: -
CDR3 length: 19
CDR3 DNA: TGTGCCAGCAGCCACCCGGGGACAGGGTTTGAATCTGGGGCCAACGTCCTGACTTTC
CDR3 protein: CASSHPGTGFESGANVLTF

D gene: -
V gene: TRBV7-3
J gene: TRBJ1-1
clone size: -
CDR3 length: 14
CDR3 DNA: TGTGCCAGCAGCCTAGGACCTACTGGCACTGAAGCTTTCTTT
CDR3 protein: CASSLGPTGTEAFF

D gene: -
V gene: TRBV29-1
J gene: TRBJ1-1
clone size: -
CDR3 length: 13
CDR3 DNA: TGCAGCGGGAGGTTGGGCAGGACATCTGAAGCTTTCTTT
CDR3 protein: CSGRLGRTSEAFF

D gene: -
V gene: TRBV29-1
J gene: TRBJ1-2
clone size: -
CDR3 length: 10
CDR3 DNA: TGCAGCGCAGGGAGTGATGGCTACACCTTC
CDR3 protein: CSAGSDGYTF